The T cell receptor (beta chain) described here comes from a study of blood T cell repertoires in COVID-19. V was cut by 1 base and J by 3 bases, with 11 bases left in between. Germline loops: CDR1 SGHRS, CDR2 YFSETQ. The CDR3 consists of 14 residues. The data were produced by immunoSEQ multiplex PCR, yet TCRdb's version contains in-frame clones alone and is incomplete. The sample yields around 260,000 clones, 88% seen once. Input material: peripheral blood. This sequence originates from a man between 60 and 75 years old who had recovered from COVID-19. The V and J genes are TRBV5-1 and TRBJ2-7; D call uncertain. CDR3 nucleotides: TGCGCCAGCAGCTTGTTAGGTTCGGGCTACGAGCAGTACTTC. It translates to CASSLLGSGYEQYF.